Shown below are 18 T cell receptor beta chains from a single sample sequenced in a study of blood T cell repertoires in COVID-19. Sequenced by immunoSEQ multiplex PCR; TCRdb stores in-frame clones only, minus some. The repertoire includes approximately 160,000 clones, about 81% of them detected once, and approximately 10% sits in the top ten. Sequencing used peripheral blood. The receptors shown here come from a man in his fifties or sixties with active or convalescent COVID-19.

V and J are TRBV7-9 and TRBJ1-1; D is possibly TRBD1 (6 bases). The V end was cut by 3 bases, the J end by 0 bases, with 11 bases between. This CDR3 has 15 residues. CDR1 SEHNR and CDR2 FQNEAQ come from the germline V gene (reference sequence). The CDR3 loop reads CASSFGGGVNTEAFF. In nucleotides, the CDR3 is TGTGCCAGCAGCTTTGGAGGGGGGGTGAACACTGAAGCTTTCTTT.

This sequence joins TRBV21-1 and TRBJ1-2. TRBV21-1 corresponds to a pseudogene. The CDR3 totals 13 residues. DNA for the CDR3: TGTGCCAGCAGCGTGGCGCGGAGCGATGGCTACACCTTC. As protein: CASSVARSDGYTF.

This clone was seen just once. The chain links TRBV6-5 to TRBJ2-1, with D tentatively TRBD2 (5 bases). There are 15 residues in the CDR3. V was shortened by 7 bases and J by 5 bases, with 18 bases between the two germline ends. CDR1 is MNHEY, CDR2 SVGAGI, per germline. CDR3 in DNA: TGTGCCAGCATCCCCAGAGGGCCCACCGACAATGAGCAGTTCTTC. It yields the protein CASIPRGPTDNEQFF.

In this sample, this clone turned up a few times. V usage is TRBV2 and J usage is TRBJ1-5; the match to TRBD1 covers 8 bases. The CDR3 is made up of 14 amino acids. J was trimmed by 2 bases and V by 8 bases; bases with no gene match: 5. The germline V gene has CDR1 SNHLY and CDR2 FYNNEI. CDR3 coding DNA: TGTGCCAGCGAAACGGGACAGGGCAATCAGCCCCAGCATTTT. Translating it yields CASETGQGNQPQHF.

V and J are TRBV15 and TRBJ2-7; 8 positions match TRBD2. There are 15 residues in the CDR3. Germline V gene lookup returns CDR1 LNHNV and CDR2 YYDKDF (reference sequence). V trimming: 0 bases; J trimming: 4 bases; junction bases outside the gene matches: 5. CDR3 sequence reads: CATSREAGGEYEQYF. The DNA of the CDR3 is TGTGCCACCAGCAGAGAAGCCGGGGGGGAGTACGAGCAGTACTTC.

CDR3 bases: TGTGCCAGCAGCCTACCCCCTCGGGGAGTGGATTCACCCCTCCACTTT. Encoded protein: CASSLPPRGVDSPLHF. This chain connects TRBV7-8 to TRBJ1-6; D gene uncertain. Germline V gene lookup returns CDR1 SGHVS and CDR2 FQNEAQ. V gave up 5 bases and J gave up 8 bases, with 19 bases separating them. The CDR3 is made up of 16 amino acids.

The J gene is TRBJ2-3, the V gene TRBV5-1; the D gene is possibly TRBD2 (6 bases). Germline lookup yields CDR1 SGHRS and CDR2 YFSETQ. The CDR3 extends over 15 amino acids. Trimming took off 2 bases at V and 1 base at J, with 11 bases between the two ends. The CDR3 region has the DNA TGCGCCAGCAGCTTAGGAGGGAGCGGCACAGATACGCAGTATTTT. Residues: CASSLGGSGTDTQYF.

CDR3 amino acids: CASSKGHVNYGYTF. Written as DNA, the CDR3 is TGTGCCAGCTCAAAGGGACACGTAAACTATGGCTACACCTTC. This chain joins TRBV6-5 and TRBJ1-2; perhaps TRBD1 as D (6 bases). Germline CDR1 and CDR2: MNHEY and SVGAGI. Deletions cut 8 bases from V and 2 bases from J, with 15 bases between. This CDR3 is 14 amino acids long.

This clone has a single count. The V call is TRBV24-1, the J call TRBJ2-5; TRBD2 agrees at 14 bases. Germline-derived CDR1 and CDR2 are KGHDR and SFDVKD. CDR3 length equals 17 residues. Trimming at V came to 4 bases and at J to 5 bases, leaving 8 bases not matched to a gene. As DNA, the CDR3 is TGTGCCACCAGTGAACGACTAGCGGGGGGGCCGTGGGAGACCCAGTACTTC. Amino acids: CATSERLAGGPWETQYF.

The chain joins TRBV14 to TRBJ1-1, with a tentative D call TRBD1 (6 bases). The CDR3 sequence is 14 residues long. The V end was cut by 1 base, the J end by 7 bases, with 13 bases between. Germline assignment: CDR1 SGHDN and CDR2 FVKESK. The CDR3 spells CASSQALQGIEAFF. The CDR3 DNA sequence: TGTGCCAGCAGCCAAGCGCTACAGGGTATTGAAGCTTTCTTT.

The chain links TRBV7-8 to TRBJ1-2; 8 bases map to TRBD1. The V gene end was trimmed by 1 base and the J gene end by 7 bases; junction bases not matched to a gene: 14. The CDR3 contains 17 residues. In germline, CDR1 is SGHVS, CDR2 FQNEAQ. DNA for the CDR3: TGTGCCAGCAGCTTAGTAGAAGTCGGGCAGGGGGCCCGTGGCTACACCTTC. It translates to CASSLVEVGQGARGYTF.

The CDR3 DNA sequence: TGTGCCAGCAGTCCCGACAGGGGTAGGAACACTGAAGCTTTCTTT. Amino acid sequence: CASSPDRGRNTEAFF. The chain has TRBV27 and TRBJ1-1; the match to TRBD1 covers 8 bases. V dropped 5 bases and J dropped 1; count of bases not matched to a gene: 6. The CDR3 is 15 amino acids. The germline gives CDR1 MNHEY, CDR2 SMNVEV (reference sequence).

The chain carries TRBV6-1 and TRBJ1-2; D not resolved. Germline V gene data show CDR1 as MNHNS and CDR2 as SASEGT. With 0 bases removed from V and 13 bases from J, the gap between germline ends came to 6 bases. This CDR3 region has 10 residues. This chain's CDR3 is CASSEAPGTF. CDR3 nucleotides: TGTGCCAGCAGTGAAGCGCCGGGCACCTTC.

The CDR3 loop is CASSGQGGTDTQYF. As DNA, the CDR3 is TGTGCCAGCAGCGGACAGGGTGGGACAGATACGCAGTATTTT. The V gene is TRBV6-5, the J gene TRBJ2-3; 8 bases match TRBD1. Looked up from germline, CDR1 is MNHEY and CDR2 is SVGAGI. The trim removed 6 bases at V and 3 bases at J, leaving 5 bases unmatched. This CDR3 comprises 14 residues.

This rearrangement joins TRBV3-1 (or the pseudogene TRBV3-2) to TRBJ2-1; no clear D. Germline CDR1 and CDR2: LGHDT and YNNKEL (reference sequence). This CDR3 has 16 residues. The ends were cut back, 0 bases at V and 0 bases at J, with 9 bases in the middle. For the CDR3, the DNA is TGTGCCAGCAGCCAAGATCAGAGGAGCTCCTACAATGAGCAGTTCTTC. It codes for CASSQDQRSSYNEQFF.

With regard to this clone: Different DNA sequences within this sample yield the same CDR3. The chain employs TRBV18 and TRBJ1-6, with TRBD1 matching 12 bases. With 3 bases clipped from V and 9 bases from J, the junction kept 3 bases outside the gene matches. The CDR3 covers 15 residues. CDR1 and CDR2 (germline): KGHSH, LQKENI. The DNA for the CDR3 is TGTGCCAGCTCACCGGGGACAGGGGGCAGTTCACCCCTCCACTTT. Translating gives CASSPGTGGSSPLHF. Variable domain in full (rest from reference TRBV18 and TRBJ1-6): NAGVMQNPRHLVRRRGQEARLRCSPMKGHSHVYWYRQLPEEGLKFMVYLQKENIIDESGMPKERFSAEFPKEGPSILRIQQVVRGDSAAYFCASSPGTGGSSPLHFGNGTRLTVT.

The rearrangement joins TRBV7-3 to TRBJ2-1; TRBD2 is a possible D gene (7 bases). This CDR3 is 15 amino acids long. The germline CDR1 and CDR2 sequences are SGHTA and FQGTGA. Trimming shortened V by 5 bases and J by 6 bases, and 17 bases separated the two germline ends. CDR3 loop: CASSQGRGSGNEQFF. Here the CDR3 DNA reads TGTGCCAGCAGCCAAGGGAGGGGGTCGGGCAATGAGCAGTTCTTC.

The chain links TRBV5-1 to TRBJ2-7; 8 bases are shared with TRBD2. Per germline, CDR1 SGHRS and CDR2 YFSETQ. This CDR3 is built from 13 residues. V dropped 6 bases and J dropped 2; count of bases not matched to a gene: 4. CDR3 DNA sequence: TGCGCCAGCAAAGCGGGGGTAGCCTACGAGCAGTACTTC. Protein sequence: CASKAGVAYEQYF.